These T cell receptor beta chains were read from a single sample in a study of neurological immune-mediated disorders. TCRdb itself ran the 5' RACE reads through MiXCR, one entry per CDR3 protein. The sample lists about 62,000 distinct CDR3 sequences, less than 6% occurring once. Source material: PBMCs. Receptor source: a woman between 50 and 59 years old with multiple sclerosis. Each CDR3 is given with its conserved first and last residue.

v_call: TRBV7-2
j_call: TRBJ2-2
cdr3_aa: CASSLLGGTGAYTGELFF

v_call: TRBV13
j_call: TRBJ2-4
cdr3_aa: CASSSGGAKNIQYF

v_call: TRBV9
j_call: TRBJ2-4
cdr3_aa: CASSPLGEGVNIQYF

v_call: TRBV7-8
j_call: TRBJ2-2
cdr3_aa: CASSFAGAGELFF

v_call: TRBV5-4
j_call: TRBJ2-1
cdr3_aa: CASSFQGRSYNEQFF

v_call: TRBV10-3
j_call: TRBJ2-7
cdr3_aa: CAISESGLRTYEQYF

v_call: TRBV12-3/TRBV12-4
j_call: TRBJ2-5
cdr3_aa: CASSFWMPETQYF

v_call: TRBV6-4
j_call: TRBJ1-6
cdr3_aa: CASSDSSQSPLHF

v_call: TRBV14
j_call: TRBJ1-3
cdr3_aa: CASSQGPPGQGLNTIYF

v_call: TRBV29-1
j_call: TRBJ2-5
cdr3_aa: CSVERGYGETQYF

v_call: TRBV5-1
j_call: TRBJ2-5
cdr3_aa: CASSLEEEETQYF

v_call: TRBV20-1
j_call: TRBJ2-4
cdr3_aa: CSARDPLGVAKNIQYF

v_call: TRBV20-1
j_call: TRBJ1-5
cdr3_aa: CSARPNSNQPQHF

v_call: TRBV20-1
j_call: TRBJ1-5
cdr3_aa: CSARDILGGRVSPLPQHF

v_call: TRBV5-1
j_call: TRBJ2-7
cdr3_aa: CASSTNPGDRARTYEQYF

v_call: TRBV20-1
j_call: TRBJ1-1
cdr3_aa: CSARSPEEAFF

v_call: TRBV20-1
j_call: TRBJ1-1
cdr3_aa: CSASMNTEAFF

v_call: TRBV4-1
j_call: TRBJ2-1
cdr3_aa: CASSPSSGTSDYNEQFF

v_call: TRBV20-1
j_call: TRBJ2-1
cdr3_aa: CSAGSGQGYNEQFF

v_call: TRBV7-8
j_call: TRBJ1-5
cdr3_aa: CASEGTGGSRNQPQHF

v_call: TRBV6-5
j_call: TRBJ1-5
cdr3_aa: CASSPDRLRWQPQHF

v_call: TRBV5-1
j_call: TRBJ2-2
cdr3_aa: CASSPYPQDREVGPATGELFF

v_call: TRBV10-3
j_call: TRBJ2-1
cdr3_aa: CAILNRTYNEQFF

v_call: TRBV10-3
j_call: TRBJ2-3
cdr3_aa: CAISPTTDTQYF

v_call: TRBV2
j_call: TRBJ1-5
cdr3_aa: CASSPQALSNQPQHF

v_call: TRBV20-1
j_call: TRBJ1-1
cdr3_aa: CSAREQGGVTEAFF

v_call: TRBV4-1
j_call: TRBJ1-2
cdr3_aa: CASSQFSGAHYGYTF

v_call: TRBV20-1
j_call: TRBJ2-5
cdr3_aa: CSARPTSGGKGTQYF

v_call: TRBV10-2
j_call: TRBJ2-3
cdr3_aa: CATNGGYTSTDTQYF

v_call: TRBV20-1
j_call: TRBJ1-1
cdr3_aa: CSARDPRAPKNTEAFF

v_call: TRBV7-2
j_call: TRBJ2-5
cdr3_aa: CASSPGTHQETQYF

v_call: TRBV29-1
j_call: TRBJ1-2
cdr3_aa: CSGSSSGSDTF

v_call: TRBV7-3
j_call: TRBJ2-7
cdr3_aa: CASSTKTGIEVSYEQYF

v_call: TRBV20-1
j_call: TRBJ2-1
cdr3_aa: CSARDLSEQFF

v_call: TRBV29-1
j_call: TRBJ2-5
cdr3_aa: CSASHTGEETQYF

v_call: TRBV5-1
j_call: TRBJ2-1
cdr3_aa: CASSPGGGAYNEQFF

v_call: TRBV5-1
j_call: TRBJ1-3
cdr3_aa: CASSPRDGISGDTIYF

v_call: TRBV9
j_call: TRBJ2-2
cdr3_aa: CASSPYPGELFF

v_call: TRBV6-1
j_call: TRBJ2-7
cdr3_aa: CASSGSNYEQYF

v_call: TRBV24-1
j_call: TRBJ1-5
cdr3_aa: CATSEPDGNQPQHF

v_call: TRBV5-5
j_call: TRBJ2-7
cdr3_aa: CASSTTGRTSFEQYF